A single sample gave rise to the 8 T cell receptor beta chains below, sequenced in a study of blood T cell repertoires in COVID-19. Sequencing used immunoSEQ multiplex PCR; TCRdb keeps in-frame clones, though not all of them. The repertoire holds about 350,000 clones, with 88% as singletons. Sequences were obtained from PBMCs or T cells enriched from blood (not recorded which). These TCRs come from a woman in her 30s who had been exposed to COVID-19.

V gene TRBV6-5 combines with J gene TRBJ1-2; the D gene is possibly TRBD1 (6 bases). V was pared by 7 bases and J by 6 bases, with 15 bases between. Germline V gives CDR1 MNHEY, CDR2 SVGAGI. CDR3 length: 13 residues. The CDR3, as DNA: TGTGCCAGCAAATCCCAGGGGATGGATGGCTACACCTTC. Its protein product is CASKSQGMDGYTF.

The gene calls are TRBV11-2 and TRBJ1-4; TRBD1 is a possible D gene (5 bases). Trimming took off 5 bases at V and 7 bases at J, with 11 bases between the two ends. CDR3 size: 13 residues. Germline V lookup: CDR1 SGHAT, CDR2 FQNNGV. The CDR3 loop is CASSPRDGEKLFF. CDR3 in DNA: TGTGCCAGCAGCCCGCGGGACGGTGAAAAACTGTTTTTT.

The CDR3 nucleotides read TGCAGTGCTAGTGGGACAGGGGGCGAAAAACTGTTTTTT. It codes for CSASGTGGEKLFF. This rearrangement joins TRBV20-1 to TRBJ1-4; 12 nucleotides agree with TRBD1. In germline, CDR1 is DFQATT, CDR2 SNEGSKA (reference sequence). The CDR3 spans 13 residues. The trim removed 3 bases at V and 8 bases at J, leaving 1 base unmatched.

The chain is built from TRBV28 and TRBJ1-3; D may be TRBD1 (5 bases). CDR1 is MDHEN, CDR2 SYDVKM, per germline. The CDR3 has 16 amino acids. The germline V and J ends were trimmed by 3 bases and 2 bases, with 14 bases remaining between them. CDR3 DNA: TGTGCCAGCAGTTTCCTATCACAGGCGACTGGAAACACCATATATTTT. It translates to CASSFLSQATGNTIYF.

The chain recombines TRBV28 with TRBJ2-2; D remains ambiguous. V dropped 8 bases and J dropped 7 bases, with 14 bases sitting between them. This CDR3 region has 13 residues. Germline V CDR1 and CDR2: MDHEN, SYDVKM. CDR3 region: CASLLGEYGELFF. Here the CDR3 DNA reads TGTGCCAGCCTCCTAGGCGAGTACGGGGAGCTGTTTTTT. The full variable domain, rest sourced from reference TRBV28 and TRBJ2-2, is DVKVTQSSRYLVKRTGEKVFLECVQDMDHENMFWYRQDPGLGLRLIYFSYDVKMKEKGDIPEGYSVSREKKERFSLILESASTNQTSMYLCASLLGEYGELFFGEGSRLTVL.

This clone showed up just a few times. The J gene is TRBJ1-1, the V gene TRBV6-1; no clear D gene. The CDR3 runs 13 residues. Germline V gene sequence: CDR1 MNHNS, CDR2 SASEGT. The V and J ends lost 0 bases and 10 bases respectively, with 12 bases between them. The CDR3 DNA sequence: TGTGCCAGCAGTGAAGCTCGGGTGGCCCCAGCTTTCTTT. Amino acid sequence: CASSEARVAPAFF.

This clone was picked up a small number of times. The rearrangement links TRBV28 to TRBJ1-1; D might be TRBD1 (5 bases). Germline loops: CDR1 MDHEN, CDR2 SYDVKM. The CDR3 is 13 amino acids. Trimming removed 3 bases at V and 7 bases at J, with 12 bases between. The CDR3 protein is CASSLMGRGEAFF. CDR3 bases: TGTGCCAGCAGTTTGATGGGGCGAGGTGAAGCTTTCTTT.

The chain uses TRBV11-3 and TRBJ2-5; D remains unclear. The V end lost 5 bases, the J end lost 2 bases, and 15 bases lay between the germline ends. The CDR3 loop spans 15 amino acids. Germline values: CDR1 SGHNT, CDR2 YENEEA. CDR3 region: CASSRRAGTQETQYF. Written as DNA, the CDR3 is TGTGCCAGCAGCCGCCGTGCAGGCACACAAGAGACCCAGTACTTC.